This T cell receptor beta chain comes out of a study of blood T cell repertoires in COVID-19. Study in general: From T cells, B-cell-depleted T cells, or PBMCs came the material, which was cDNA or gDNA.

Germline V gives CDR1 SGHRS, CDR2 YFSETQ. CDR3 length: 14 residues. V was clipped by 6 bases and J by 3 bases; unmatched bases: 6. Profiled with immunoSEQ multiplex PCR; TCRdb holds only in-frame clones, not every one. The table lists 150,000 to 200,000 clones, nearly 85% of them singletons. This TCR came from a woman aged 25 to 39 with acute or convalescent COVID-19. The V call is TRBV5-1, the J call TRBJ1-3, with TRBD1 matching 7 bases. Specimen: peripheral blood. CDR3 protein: CASTPGGGGNTIYF. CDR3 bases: TGCGCCAGCACCCCAGGGGGTGGTGGAAACACCATATATTTT.